These T cell receptor beta chains were read from a single sample in a study of cytomegalovirus exposure and HLA in healthy donors. Sequenced by immunoSEQ multiplex PCR; TCRdb stores in-frame clones only, minus some. The sample holds 150,000 or so clones, roughly 80% seen once. Material: PBMCs. These receptor sequences come from a woman younger than 30 in good health and CMV-seronegative. Both conserved end residues are part of each CDR3. The D gene is left open where the match is weak. The size field is filled for only some rows; it gives once, few, many or a size class.

CDR3 protein: CASGGATQYF
CDR3 DNA: TGTGCCAGCGGAGGGGCTACGCAGTATTTT
D gene: -
clone size: -
CDR3 length: 10
J gene: TRBJ2-3
V gene: TRBV25-1

CDR3 protein: CASSAKQGVTEAFF
CDR3 DNA: TGTGCCAGCAGCGCAAAGCAGGGGGTGACTGAAGCTTTCTTT
D gene: TRBD1
clone size: -
CDR3 length: 14
J gene: TRBJ1-1
V gene: TRBV5-4

CDR3 protein: CASSFLNQPQHF
CDR3 DNA: TGTGCCAGCAGTTTTTTAAATCAGCCCCAGCATTTT
D gene: -
clone size: -
CDR3 length: 12
J gene: TRBJ1-5
V gene: TRBV28

CDR3 protein: CASSPLDRIMNTEAFF
CDR3 DNA: TGTGCCAGCAGTCCCCTAGACAGAATAATGAACACTGAAGCTTTCTTT
D gene: -
clone size: -
CDR3 length: 16
J gene: TRBJ1-1
V gene: TRBV27

CDR3 protein: CASSYGYTGPWELFF
CDR3 DNA: TGTGCCAGCAGTTACGGATATACAGGGCCTTGGGAACTGTTTTTT
D gene: -
clone size: -
CDR3 length: 15
J gene: TRBJ1-4
V gene: TRBV6-6

CDR3 protein: CASSQYGTGGYNEQFF
CDR3 DNA: TGCGCCAGCAGCCAATACGGGACAGGGGGCTACAATGAGCAGTTCTTC
D gene: TRBD1
clone size: -
CDR3 length: 16
J gene: TRBJ2-1
V gene: TRBV4-1

CDR3 protein: CASSQDLHEQYF
CDR3 DNA: TGTGCCAGCAGCCAAGATCTCCACGAGCAGTACTTC
D gene: -
clone size: -
CDR3 length: 12
J gene: TRBJ2-7
V gene: TRBV4-2

CDR3 protein: CASSIRGTSGPETQYF
CDR3 DNA: TGTGCCAGTAGTATTAGAGGTACTAGCGGTCCAGAGACCCAGTACTTC
D gene: TRBD2
clone size: once
CDR3 length: 16
J gene: TRBJ2-5
V gene: TRBV19

CDR3 protein: CASSLSGGRPYNEQFF
CDR3 DNA: TGTGCCAGCAGTTTGAGTGGCGGCCGTCCTTACAATGAGCAGTTCTTC
D gene: -
clone size: -
CDR3 length: 16
J gene: TRBJ2-1
V gene: TRBV27

CDR3 protein: CASSPVNRVSGYTF
CDR3 DNA: TGTGCCAGTAGTCCCGTAAACAGGGTGTCTGGCTACACCTTC
D gene: -
clone size: -
CDR3 length: 14
J gene: TRBJ1-2
V gene: TRBV19

CDR3 protein: CASSLYRDRASYEQYF
CDR3 DNA: TGTGCCAGCAGTTTGTACCGGGACAGGGCGTCCTACGAGCAGTACTTC
D gene: TRBD1
clone size: -
CDR3 length: 16
J gene: TRBJ2-7
V gene: TRBV27

CDR3 protein: CASSLDRGGAGSQHF
CDR3 DNA: TGTGCCAGCAGCTTAGATCGGGGTGGCGCCGGGTCCCAGCATTTT
D gene: -
clone size: -
CDR3 length: 15
J gene: TRBJ1-5
V gene: TRBV11-2

CDR3 protein: CASSPGQLSDTQYF
CDR3 DNA: TGCGCCAGCAGCCCAGGACAGCTATCAGATACGCAGTATTTT
D gene: -
clone size: -
CDR3 length: 14
J gene: TRBJ2-3
V gene: TRBV5-1

CDR3 protein: CASSLDRGGYEQYF
CDR3 DNA: TGTGCCAGCAGCTTAGACCGAGGCGGCTACGAGCAGTACTTC
D gene: -
clone size: -
CDR3 length: 14
J gene: TRBJ2-7
V gene: TRBV11-2

CDR3 protein: CASSFSDQDRGNQPQHF
CDR3 DNA: TGTGCCAGCAGTTTTTCGGACCAGGACAGGGGGAATCAGCCCCAGCATTTT
D gene: TRBD1
clone size: -
CDR3 length: 17
J gene: TRBJ1-5
V gene: TRBV28

CDR3 protein: CASSSSGRGSTGELFF
CDR3 DNA: TGTGCCAGCAGCTCAAGCGGGAGAGGGTCCACCGGGGAGCTGTTTTTT
D gene: TRBD2
clone size: -
CDR3 length: 16
J gene: TRBJ2-2
V gene: TRBV7-9

CDR3 protein: CASSDWPTYNEQFF
CDR3 DNA: TGTGCCAGCAGTGACTGGCCAACCTACAATGAGCAGTTCTTC
D gene: -
clone size: -
CDR3 length: 14
J gene: TRBJ2-1
V gene: TRBV6-4

CDR3 protein: CASSDRPSLGSDTQPARWNTIYF
CDR3 DNA: TGTGCCAGCAGTGACCGACCGTCCTTGGGCTCAGATACACAACCAGCACGGTGGAACACCATATATTTT
D gene: -
clone size: -
CDR3 length: 23
J gene: TRBJ1-3
V gene: TRBV6-4